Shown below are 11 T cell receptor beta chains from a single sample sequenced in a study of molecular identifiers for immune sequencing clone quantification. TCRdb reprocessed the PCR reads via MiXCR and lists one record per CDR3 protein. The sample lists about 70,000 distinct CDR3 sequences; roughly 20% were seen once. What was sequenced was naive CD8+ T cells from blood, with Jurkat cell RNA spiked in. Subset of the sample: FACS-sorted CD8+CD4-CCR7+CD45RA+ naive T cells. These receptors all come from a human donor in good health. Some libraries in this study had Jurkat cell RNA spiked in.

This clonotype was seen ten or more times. DNA of the CDR3: TGTGCCAGTAGTATTGAGGCGCGGGTAGAGCCCTACAATGAGCAGTTCTTC. It translates to CASSIEARVEPYNEQFF. J is TRBJ2-1 and V is TRBV19; TRBD2 might be the D (5 bases). V was pared by 3 bases and J by 2 bases, with 17 bases between. This CDR3 contains 17 residues. The germline CDR1 and CDR2 sequences are LNHDA and SQIVND (reference sequence).

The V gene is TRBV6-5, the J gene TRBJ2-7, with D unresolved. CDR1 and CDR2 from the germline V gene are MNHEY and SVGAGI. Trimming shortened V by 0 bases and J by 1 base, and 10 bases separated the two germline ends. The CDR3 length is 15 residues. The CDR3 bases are TGTGCCAGCAGTTACTCCATAGAGATTTCCTACGAGCAGTACTTC. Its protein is CASSYSIEISYEQYF.

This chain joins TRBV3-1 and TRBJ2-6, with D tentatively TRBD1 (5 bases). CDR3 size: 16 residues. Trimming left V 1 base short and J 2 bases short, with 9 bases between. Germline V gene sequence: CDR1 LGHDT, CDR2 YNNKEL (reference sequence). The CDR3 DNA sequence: TGTGCCAGCAGCCAAGCAGGGAAAACTGGGGCCAACGTCCTGACTTTC. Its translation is CASSQAGKTGANVLTF.

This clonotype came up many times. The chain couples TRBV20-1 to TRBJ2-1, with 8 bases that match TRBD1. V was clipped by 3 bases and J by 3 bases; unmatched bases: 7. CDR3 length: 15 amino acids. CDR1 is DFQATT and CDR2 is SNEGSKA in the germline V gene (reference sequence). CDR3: CSAREPGGNYNEQFF. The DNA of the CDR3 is TGCAGTGCTAGGGAGCCAGGGGGCAACTACAATGAGCAGTTCTTC.

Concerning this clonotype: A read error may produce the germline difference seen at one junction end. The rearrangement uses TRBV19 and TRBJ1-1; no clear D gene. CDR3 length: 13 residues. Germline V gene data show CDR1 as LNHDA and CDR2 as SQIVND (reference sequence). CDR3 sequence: CASSVGVFTEALF. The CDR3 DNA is TGTGCCAGTAGTGTCGGGGTATTCACTGAAGCTCTCTTT.

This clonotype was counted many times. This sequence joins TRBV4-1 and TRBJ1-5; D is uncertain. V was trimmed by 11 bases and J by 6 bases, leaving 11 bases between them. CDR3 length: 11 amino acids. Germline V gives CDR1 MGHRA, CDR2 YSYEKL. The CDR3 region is CAVGEGQPQHF. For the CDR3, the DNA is TGCGCCGTTGGGGAAGGTCAGCCCCAGCATTTT.

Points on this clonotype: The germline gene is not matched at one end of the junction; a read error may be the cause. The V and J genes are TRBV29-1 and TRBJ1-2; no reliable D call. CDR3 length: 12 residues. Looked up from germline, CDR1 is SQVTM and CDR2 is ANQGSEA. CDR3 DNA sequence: TGCAGCGTTGAAGTCACTAACTATGGCTACGCCTTC. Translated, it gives CSVEVTNYGYAF. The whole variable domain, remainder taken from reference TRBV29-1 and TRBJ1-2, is SAVISQKPSRDICQRGTSLTIQCQVDSQVTMMFWYRQQPGQSLTLIATANQGSEATYESGFVIDKFPISRPNLTFSTLTVSNMSPEDSSIYLCSVEVTNYGYAFGSGTRLTVV.

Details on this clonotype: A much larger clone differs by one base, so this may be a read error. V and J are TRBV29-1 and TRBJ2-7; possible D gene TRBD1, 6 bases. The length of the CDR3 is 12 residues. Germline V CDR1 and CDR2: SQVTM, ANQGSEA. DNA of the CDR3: TGCGGCGTAGGGGACACCACCTACGAGCAGTACTTC. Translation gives CGVGDTTYEQYF.

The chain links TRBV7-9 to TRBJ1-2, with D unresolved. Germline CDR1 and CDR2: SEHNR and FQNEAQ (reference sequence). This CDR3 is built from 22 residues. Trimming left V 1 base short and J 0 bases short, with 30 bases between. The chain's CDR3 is CASSLDPSEYVRPFIANYGYTF. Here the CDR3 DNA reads TGTGCCAGCAGCTTAGATCCCAGTGAGTACGTCCGACCCTTCATAGCTAACTATGGCTACACCTTC. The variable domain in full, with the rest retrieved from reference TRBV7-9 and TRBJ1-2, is DTGVSQNPRHKITKRGQNVTFRCDPISEHNRLYWYRQTLGQGPEFLTYFQNEAQLEKSRLLSDRFSAERPKGSFSTLEIQRTEQGDSAMYLCASSLDPSEYVRPFIANYGYTFGSGTRLTVV.

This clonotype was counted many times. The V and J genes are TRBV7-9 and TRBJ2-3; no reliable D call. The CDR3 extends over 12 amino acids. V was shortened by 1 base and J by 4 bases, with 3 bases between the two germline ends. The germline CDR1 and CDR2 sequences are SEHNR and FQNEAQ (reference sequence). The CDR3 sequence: CASSLEADTQYF. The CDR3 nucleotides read TGTGCCAGCAGCTTAGAGGCAGATACGCAGTATTTT. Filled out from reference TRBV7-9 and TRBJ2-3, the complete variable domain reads DTGVSQNPRHKITKRGQNVTFRCDPISEHNRLYWYRQTLGQGPEFLTYFQNEAQLEKSRLLSDRFSAERPKGSFSTLEIQRTEQGDSAMYLCASSLEADTQYFGPGTRLTVL.

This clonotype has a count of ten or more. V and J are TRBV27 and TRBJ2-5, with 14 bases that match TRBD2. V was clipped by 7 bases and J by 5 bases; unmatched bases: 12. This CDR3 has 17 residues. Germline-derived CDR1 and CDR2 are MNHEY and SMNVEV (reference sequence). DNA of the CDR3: TGTGCCAGCAAAGCTCTTGGACTAGCGGGAGGAGGTGAGACCCAGTACTTC. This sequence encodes CASKALGLAGGGETQYF.